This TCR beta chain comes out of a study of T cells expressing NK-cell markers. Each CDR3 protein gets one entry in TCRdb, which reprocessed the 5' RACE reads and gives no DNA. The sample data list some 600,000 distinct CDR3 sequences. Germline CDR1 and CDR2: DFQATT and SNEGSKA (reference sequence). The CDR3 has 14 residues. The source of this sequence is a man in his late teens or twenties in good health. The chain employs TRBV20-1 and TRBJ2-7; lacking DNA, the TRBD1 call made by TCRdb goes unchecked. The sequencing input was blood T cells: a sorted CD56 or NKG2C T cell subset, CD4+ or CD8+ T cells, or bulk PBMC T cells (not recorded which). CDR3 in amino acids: CSAAGGANIYEQYF.